One TCR beta chain is described in this entry. The data originate from a study of T cell changes during pregnancy in multiple sclerosis. The repertoire was sequenced with immunoSEQ multiplex PCR; TCRdb's copy has only in-frame clones and lacks some. The profile shows around 37,000 clones, 88% of them singletons. This TCR was recovered from a female donor with multiple sclerosis, enrolled in a pregnancy study. The sample in question was CD8+ T cells from peripheral blood mononuclear cells, obtained in the third trimester of pregnancy.

The CDR3 is CASSIEAGQVRETQYF. The CDR3 bases are TGTGCCAGTAGTATAGAAGCGGGGCAGGTGCGCGAGACCCAGTACTTC. The J gene is TRBJ2-5, the V gene TRBV19, with 7 positions matching TRBD2. The CDR3 extends over 16 amino acids. CDR1 and CDR2 (germline): LNHDA, SQIVND (reference sequence). With 0 bases clipped from V and 5 bases from J, the junction kept 9 bases outside the gene matches.